The source of this T cell receptor beta chain is a study of T cells after yellow fever vaccination. The wider study: Researchers used SMART-Seq v4 Ultra Low Input to prepare fractions that had low cell numbers.

Study results and caveats: Post-booster samples contained most primary-vaccination clones (more than 95% CD4, roughly 88% CD8). Within FACS-sorted repertoires, abundant clonotypes contaminating from the bulk population could be present.

Per germline, CDR1 KGHDR and CDR2 SFDVKD. V was trimmed by 6 bases and J by 3 bases, leaving 13 bases between them. The CDR3 runs 15 residues. Researchers made TCR cDNA using 5'RACE template switching, and this step added a universal primer site and UMIs. TCRdb re-called the 5' RACE reads through MiXCR, storing one row per CDR3 protein. Of around 53,000 distinct CDR3 sequences listed, 5% to 8.5% were seen once; the top ten hold approximately 25%. V gene TRBV24-1 combines with J gene TRBJ2-2; D is unclear. This TCR was recovered from a man between 18 and 35 years old who received the YFV17D yellow fever vaccine. Sequenced here: CD8+ T cells not binding an NS4B(214-222) dextramer, sorted from PBMCs, sampled approximately 40 days after the first yellow fever vaccination. CDR3 in DNA: TGTGCCACCAGTTTTGAAAAGGGCGACACCGGGGAGCTGTTTTTT. It specifies CATSFEKGDTGELFF.